Included here is one T cell receptor beta chain sequence, with context. Its antigen is unidentified. This sample was taken from a study of T cell responses to AZD1222 COVID-19 vaccine. On the study more broadly: The analysis combined second doses at about 4 or about 12 weeks.

Study-wide results and limits: In the spike-specific TCR repertoire, nearly half reportedly target unmutated variant regions. There were mostly white British donors and more females than males, and clonal diversity was possibly underestimated.

Only in-frame clones appear in the TCRdb table, and some are missing; sequencing was by immunoSEQ multiplex PCR. The repertoire has more than 140,000 clones, approximately 89% of them found once; the top ten carry roughly 4.7%. The CDR3 is 19 residues long. V is TRBV21-1 and J is TRBJ1-6; the table's D call, TRBD1, has no DNA check behind it. TRBV21-1 is tagged as a pseudogene. Sequenced material: peripheral blood, taken on day 0 of AZD1222 vaccination. The receptor was derived from an adult in good health. The CDR3 reads CASSPARTGRKWGSSPLHF. The CDR3 DNA sequence: TGTGCCAGCAGTCCGGCAAGGACAGGACGCAAGTGGGGATCTTCACCCCTCCACTTT.